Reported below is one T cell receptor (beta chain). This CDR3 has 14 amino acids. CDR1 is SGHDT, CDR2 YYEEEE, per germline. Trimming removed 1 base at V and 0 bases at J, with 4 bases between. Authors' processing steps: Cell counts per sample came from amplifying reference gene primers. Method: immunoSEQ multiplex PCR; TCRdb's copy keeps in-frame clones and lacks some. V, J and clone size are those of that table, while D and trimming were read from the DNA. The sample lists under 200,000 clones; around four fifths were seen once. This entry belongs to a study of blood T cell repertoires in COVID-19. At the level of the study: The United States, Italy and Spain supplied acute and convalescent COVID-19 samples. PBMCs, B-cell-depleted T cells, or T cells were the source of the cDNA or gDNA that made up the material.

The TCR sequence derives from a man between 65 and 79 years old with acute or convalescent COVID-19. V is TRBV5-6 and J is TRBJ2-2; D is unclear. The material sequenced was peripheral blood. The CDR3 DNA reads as TGTGCCAGCAGCTTGTACACGAACACCGGGGAGCTGTTTTTT. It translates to CASSLYTNTGELFF.